This TCR beta chain was recorded in a study of CXCR3-negative and CXCR3-positive naive CD8 T cells. Findings and limits, study-wide: More hydrophobic TRB CDR3s occurred in CXCR3-positive than in CXCR3-negative naive cells.

Germline lookup yields CDR1 MNHEY and CDR2 SVGAGI. The CDR3 runs to 16 residues. Comments on this clonotype: What it binds is unknown.

UMI-labeled 5' RACE yielded the TRB cDNA libraries. TCRdb processed the 5' RACE reads again and assigns one entry to each CDR3 protein, with no DNA. The repertoire shows 75,000 to 100,000 distinct CDR3 sequences; the top ten hold about 1%. Specimen: naive CXCR3+ CD8+ T cells from blood. The subset was: CD45RO-CCR7+CD27+CD95- naive CD8+ T cells expressing CXCR3 (TNR3+). The clonotype originates from a human donor in good health. Some clones in this sample may be carry-over from other donors' samples. This chain joins TRBV6-5 and TRBJ2-5; as DNA is missing, the TRBD1 call by TCRdb cannot be tested. The CDR3 region is CASSPRTGAVQETQYF.